This entry lists 27 T cell receptor beta chains sequenced from one sample in a study of identical twins. TCRdb recomputed calls from the 5' RACE reads with MiXCR, one row per CDR3 protein. This sample has 450,000 or so distinct CDR3 sequences, with about 14% found just once. This same sample was also part of a study on yellow fever vaccine responses in identical twins.

Sequenced material: CD4+ T cells sorted from blood. The receptor source for this set is a woman younger than 30 in good health.

The chain uses TRBV12-3 or TRBV12-4 and TRBJ2-6; D might be TRBD2 (5 bases). Trimming shortened V by 5 bases and J by 0 bases, and 14 bases separated the two germline ends. The CDR3 has 17 residues. The CDR3 DNA reads as TGTGCCAGCAGTCGCTCCGGACTCCCCTCTGGGGCCAACGTCCTGACTTTC. It is translated as CASSRSGLPSGANVLTF.

The gene calls are TRBV27 and TRBJ2-3, with 11 bases matching TRBD2. The CDR3 spans 15 residues. CDR1 is MNHEY and CDR2 is SMNVEV in the germline V gene (reference sequence). V was clipped by 6 bases and J by 6 bases; unmatched bases: 8. The CDR3 protein is CASRASGGFRDTQYF. In nucleotides, the CDR3 is TGTGCCAGCAGGGCTAGCGGGGGGTTCAGGGATACGCAGTATTTT.

The table lists this clonotype with a few counts. The gene calls are TRBV28 and TRBJ2-7, with 7 bases identical to TRBD1. Germline V gives CDR1 MDHEN, CDR2 SYDVKM. The length of the CDR3 is 15 residues. Trimming cost V 6 bases and J 4 bases; bases outside gene matches: 12. CDR3 in DNA: TGTGCCAGCAGACCACAAGGGACAGTTGATTACGAGCAGTACTTC. Residues: CASRPQGTVDYEQYF.

This clonotype has a handful of counts. This chain connects TRBV20-1 to TRBJ2-2; 7 nucleotides agree with TRBD2. V was pared by 6 bases and J by 1 base, with 8 bases of the junction left unmatched. Germline assignment: CDR1 DFQATT and CDR2 SNEGSKA (reference sequence). The CDR3 covers 15 residues. The CDR3, as DNA: TGCAGTGCCACCTTGCTAGCGGTGAACACCGGGGAGCTGTTTTTT. It yields the protein CSATLLAVNTGELFF.

The genes are TRBV10-3 and TRBJ2-3; TRBD1 matches 8 bases. This CDR3 is built from 16 residues. Germline V gene lookup returns CDR1 ENHRY and CDR2 SYGVKD. Unmatched junction bases numbered 5, after V lost 3 bases and J lost 0 bases. CDR3 amino acids: CAISDPGQGSTDTQYF. CDR3 DNA sequence: TGTGCCATCAGTGACCCTGGACAGGGAAGCACAGATACGCAGTATTTT.

This clonotype has a handful of counts. The rearrangement uses TRBV14 and TRBJ2-3, with 8 nucleotides matching TRBD2. The germline V gene encodes CDR1 SGHDN and CDR2 FVKESK. The V gene end was trimmed by 2 bases and the J gene end by 6 bases; junction bases not matched to a gene: 1. CDR3 size: 13 residues. The CDR3: CASSQRLADTQYF. The CDR3 coding sequence is TGTGCCAGCAGCCAACGACTAGCGGATACGCAGTATTTT.

For this clonotype: Since a much larger clone is just one base distant, this may be a read error. This chain links TRBV20-1 with TRBJ2-7; D remains unclear. Per the germline V gene, CDR1 is DFQATT and CDR2 is SNEGSKA (reference sequence). Trimming pared 4 bases from V and 2 bases from J, leaving 6 bases between. There are 11 residues in the CDR3. The DNA of the CDR3 is TGCAGTGCTACAGACACCTACGAGCAGTACTTC. Protein product: CSATDTYEQYF.

The chain links TRBV5-1 to TRBJ2-3; tentatively, D is TRBD2 (6 bases). The CDR3 runs 16 residues. The germline V gene encodes CDR1 SGHRS and CDR2 YFSETQ. Deletions cut 0 bases from V and 4 bases from J, with 15 bases between. The CDR3 DNA reads TGCGCCAGCAGCTTGGCGGCTAGAGGAGGGCCAGATACGCAGTATTTT. Translated, it gives CASSLAARGGPDTQYF.

The chain links TRBV12-3 or TRBV12-4 to TRBJ2-7; 11 nucleotides match TRBD2. Losses at the gene ends were 2 bases for V and 9 bases for J; bases not matched to a gene: 12. The CDR3 is 16 amino acids. The CDR3 bases are TGTGCCAGCAGTTTATTTCGGGCTAGCGGGAGGATTGGGCAGTACTTC. It specifies CASSLFRASGRIGQYF.

V gene TRBV10-3 combines with J gene TRBJ1-1; possible D gene TRBD1, 5 bases. The germline V gene has CDR1 ENHRY and CDR2 SYGVKD. The CDR3 length is 15 residues. The V and J ends lost 1 base and 3 bases respectively, with 12 bases between them. The CDR3 reads CAISELRGGDTEAFF. For the CDR3, the DNA is TGTGCCATCAGTGAGTTGAGGGGAGGGGACACTGAAGCTTTCTTT.

This clonotype was observed a handful of times. The chain recombines TRBV7-6 with TRBJ2-5; 10 nucleotides match TRBD2. Germline lookup yields CDR1 SGHVS and CDR2 FNYEAQ. V gave up 8 bases and J gave up 1 base; unmatched junction bases: 4. CDR3 length: 14 residues. The CDR3 protein is CASVLAGSQETQYF. The CDR3 coding sequence is TGTGCCAGCGTACTAGCGGGAAGCCAAGAGACCCAGTACTTC.

In its sample, this clonotype was seen a few times. The chain carries TRBV4-2 and TRBJ1-3; TRBD1 agrees at 8 bases. Germline lookup yields CDR1 LGHNA and CDR2 YNFKEQ. The CDR3 loop spans 15 amino acids. J lost 4 bases, V lost 4 bases, and 6 bases had no gene match. The CDR3 region is CASSLETGAGNTIYF. The CDR3 DNA sequence: TGTGCCAGCAGCCTCGAGACAGGGGCCGGAAACACCATATATTTT.

This clonotype was recorded a few times. This chain uses TRBV10-3 with TRBJ2-3; no reliable D call. The CDR3 is 11 amino acids. Germline lookup yields CDR1 ENHRY and CDR2 SYGVKD. V gave up 10 bases and J gave up 2 bases, with 7 bases separating them. DNA for the CDR3: TGTGCCACCCGGGCCACAGATACGCAGTATTTT. Translating gives CATRATDTQYF.

This clonotype was seen more than once but under ten times. The chain employs TRBV6-2 or TRBV6-3 and TRBJ2-5, with a tentative D call TRBD1 (5 bases). The V and J ends lost 7 bases and 2 bases respectively, with 11 bases between them. Germline values: CDR1 MNHEY, CDR2 SVGEGT. This CDR3 has 13 amino acids. The CDR3 nucleotides read TGTGCCAGCAAGAAGACAGCACAAGAGACCCAGTACTTC. Residues: CASKKTAQETQYF.

V is TRBV10-3 and J is TRBJ2-1; the match to TRBD1 covers 9 bases. Per germline, CDR1 ENHRY and CDR2 SYGVKD. The CDR3 has 17 amino acids. Trimming took 8 bases from V and 4 from J; bases not matched to a gene: 15. The chain's CDR3 is CAIERGQGGLIYNEQFF. DNA of the CDR3: TGTGCCATCGAACGGGGACAGGGAGGGTTGATTTACAATGAGCAGTTCTTC.

This clonotype appeared a few times. The chain has TRBV12-3 or TRBV12-4 and TRBJ2-2, with 7 bases matching TRBD1. CDR3 length: 16 amino acids. J gave up 0 bases and V 3 bases, and 4 bases lay outside the gene matches. The CDR3 loop reads CASSFRTGANTGELFF. The CDR3 bases are TGTGCCAGCAGTTTCCGGACAGGCGCGAACACCGGGGAGCTGTTTTTT.

This sequence joins TRBV7-2 and TRBJ2-7; 7 bases line up with TRBD1. The length of the CDR3 is 19 residues. CDR1 and CDR2 from the germline V gene are SGHTA and FQGNSA. J lost 1 base, V lost 1 base, and 16 bases had no gene match. The CDR3 reads CASSLVSGQHSPFSYEQYF. Here the CDR3 DNA reads TGTGCCAGCAGCTTAGTATCGGGACAGCATTCACCTTTTTCCTACGAGCAGTACTTC. Full variable domain (missing parts from reference TRBV7-2 and TRBJ2-7): GAGVSQSPSNKVTEKGKDVELRCDPISGHTALYWYRQSLGQGLEFLIYFQGNSAPDKSGLPSDRFSAERTGGSVSTLTIQRTQQEDSAVYLCASSLVSGQHSPFSYEQYFGPGTRLTVT.

Of note for this clonotype: Just one base apart from a much larger clone, this may be a read error. This chain connects TRBV7-8 to TRBJ2-7; TRBD2 matches 11 bases. V lost 5 bases and J lost 7; bases outside the gene matches: 10. The CDR3 is 15 amino acids. The germline gives CDR1 SGHVS, CDR2 FQNEAQ. The CDR3 DNA sequence: TGTGCCAGCAGCATCACTAGCGGGAGTCTGGGAGAGCAGTACTTC. Amino acid sequence: CASSITSGSLGEQYF.

The table lists this clonotype with a few counts. V is TRBV10-1 and J is TRBJ2-3; D not resolved. Germline CDR1 is WNHNN and CDR2 is SYGVQD (reference sequence). The V gene lost 3 bases and the J gene lost 2 bases, with 6 bases spanning the gap. The length of the CDR3 is 13 residues. The CDR3 spells CASSEDNTDTQYF. In nucleotides, the CDR3 is TGCGCCAGCAGTGAAGACAACACAGATACGCAGTATTTT.

The CDR3 sequence is CASSLITSGRGREQFF. CDR3 sequence (DNA): TGTGCCAGCAGCTTAATAACTAGCGGGAGGGGAAGGGAGCAGTTCTTC. The gene calls are TRBV5-6 and TRBJ2-1, with 13 bases that match TRBD2. After removal of 2 bases from V and 10 bases from J, the junction contained 9 bases not matched to a gene. Germline V gives CDR1 SGHDT, CDR2 YYEEEE. The CDR3 is 16 amino acids.

This clonotype was seen a few times. This chain joins TRBV4-1 and TRBJ2-7, with 12 bases identical to TRBD2. Losses at the gene ends were 2 bases for V and 12 bases for J; bases not matched to a gene: 5. Germline assignment: CDR1 MGHRA and CDR2 YSYEKL. The CDR3 totals 13 residues. This CDR3 reads CASSQRLAGDPYF. The CDR3 DNA sequence: TGCGCCAGCAGCCAAAGACTAGCGGGAGATCCGTACTTC.

This clonotype was detected many times. The chain carries TRBV12-3 or TRBV12-4 and TRBJ2-7; 7 positions match TRBD2. The CDR3 runs to 14 residues. The ends lost 7 bases at V and 3 bases at J; junction bases unmatched: 9. CDR3 coding DNA: TGTGCCAGCACCTTGGGCGGGAGAGGCTACGAGCAGTACTTC. This gives the protein CASTLGGRGYEQYF.

The chain is built from TRBV20-1 and TRBJ2-3; a possible D gene is TRBD2 (5 bases). Germline-derived CDR1 and CDR2 are DFQATT and SNEGSKA (reference sequence). The CDR3 is 14 residues long. Trimming cost V 8 bases and J 0 bases, with 15 bases left between them. This chain's CDR3 is CSLKRIPSTDTQYF. CDR3 bases: TGCAGTCTCAAGCGGATACCTAGCACAGATACGCAGTATTTT.

This chain joins TRBV11-1 and TRBJ2-3; no clear D gene. The CDR3 has 14 amino acids. Germline V gene sequence: CDR1 SGHAT, CDR2 FQDESV (reference sequence). Trimming pared 4 bases from V and 4 bases from J, leaving 12 bases between. In DNA form, the CDR3 reads TGTGCCAGCAGCTGGCGTCCGATTTCAGATACGCAGTATTTT. The encoded protein is CASSWRPISDTQYF.

This clonotype has just a few counts. V gene TRBV5-1 combines with J gene TRBJ2-2; D may be TRBD1 (5 bases). The CDR3 is made up of 13 amino acids. Germline V CDR1 and CDR2: SGHRS, YFSETQ. V was shortened by 0 bases and J by 6 bases, with 6 bases between the two germline ends. As DNA, the CDR3 is TGCGCCAGCAGCTTGGACAGGCCCGGGGAGCTGTTTTTT. As protein: CASSLDRPGELFF.

This clonotype has a handful of counts. The gene calls are TRBV5-1 and TRBJ2-7; tentatively, D is TRBD2 (5 bases). CDR1 SGHRS and CDR2 YFSETQ come from the germline V gene. This CDR3 has 14 amino acids. Trimming took off 6 bases at V and 3 bases at J, with 16 bases between the two ends. CDR3 protein: CASTQLERSYEQYF. The CDR3, as DNA: TGCGCCAGCACCCAATTGGAGCGGAGCTACGAGCAGTACTTC.

This chain uses TRBV6-6 with TRBJ2-1, with TRBD2 as a possible D gene (6 bases). Germline lookup yields CDR1 MNHNY and CDR2 SVGAGI (reference sequence). Trimming cost V 7 bases and J 4 bases, with 11 bases left between them. The CDR3 is made up of 13 amino acids. CDR3 sequence (DNA): TGTGCCAGCAAAAACGGGAGTTACAATGAGCAGTTCTTC. Protein: CASKNGSYNEQFF.